Ten or more counts support the clone carrying this T cell receptor beta chain. The data originate from a study of neurological immune-mediated disorders. V dropped 5 bases and J dropped 1; count of bases not matched to a gene: 12. Germline values: CDR1 SGHVS, CDR2 FQNEAQ. This CDR3 is 17 amino acids long. TCRdb re-derived calls from the 5' RACE reads in MiXCR, one entry per CDR3 protein. Among 30,000 to 45,000 distinct CDR3 sequences listed, roughly 12% were seen once. This sequence was found in a woman under 40 with HTLV-1-associated myelopathy (HAM/TSP). The sequencing input was CD4+ T cells from blood. The V call is TRBV7-8, the J call TRBJ2-7, with 9 nucleotides matching TRBD2. CDR3 in amino acids: CASSTRTSARKSYEQYF. CDR3 DNA sequence: TGTGCCAGCAGCACACGGACTAGCGCTAGGAAGTCCTACGAGCAGTACTTC. Supplemented by reference TRBV7-8 and TRBJ2-7, the full variable domain reads GAGVSQSPRYKVAKRGQDVALRCDPISGHVSLFWYQQALGQGPEFLTYFQNEAQLDKSGLPSDRFFAERPEGSVSTLKIQRTQQEDSAVYLCASSTRTSARKSYEQYFGPGTRLTVT.